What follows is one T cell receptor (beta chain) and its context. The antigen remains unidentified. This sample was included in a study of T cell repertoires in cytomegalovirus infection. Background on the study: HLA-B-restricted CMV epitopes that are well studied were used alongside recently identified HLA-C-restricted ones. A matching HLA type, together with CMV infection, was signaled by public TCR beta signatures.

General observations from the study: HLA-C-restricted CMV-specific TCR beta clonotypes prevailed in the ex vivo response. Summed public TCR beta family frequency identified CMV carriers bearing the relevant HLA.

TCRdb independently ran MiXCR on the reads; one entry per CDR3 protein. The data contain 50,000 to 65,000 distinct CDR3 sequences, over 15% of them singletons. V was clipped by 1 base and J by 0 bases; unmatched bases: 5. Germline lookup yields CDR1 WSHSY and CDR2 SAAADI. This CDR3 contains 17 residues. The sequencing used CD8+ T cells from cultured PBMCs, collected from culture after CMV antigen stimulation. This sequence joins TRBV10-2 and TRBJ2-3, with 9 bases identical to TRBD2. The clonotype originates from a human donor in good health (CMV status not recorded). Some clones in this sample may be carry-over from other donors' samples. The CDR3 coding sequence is TGCGCCAGCAGTGAGTTTAGCGGGGGAACTAGCACAGATACGCAGTATTTT. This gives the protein CASSEFSGGTSTDTQYF.